One T cell receptor beta chain is described in this entry. The sample originates from a study of blood T cell repertoires in COVID-19. Study context: Acute and convalescent COVID-19 specimens originated in the United States, Italy and Spain. From T cells, B-cell-depleted T cells, or PBMCs came the material, which was cDNA or gDNA.

V lost 5 bases to trimming and J lost 14 bases, with 13 bases between them. Germline V lookup: CDR1 GTSNPN, CDR2 SVGIG (reference sequence). This CDR3 comprises 11 residues. Original analysis: The authors estimated nucleated cell counts from reference gene primer amplification. The method was immunoSEQ multiplex PCR; TCRdb's version includes in-frame clones alone and lacks a portion of them. From that table come the V and J calls and clone size; the DNA was used to work out D and trimming. The top ten clones hold 2% to 3% of a sample with about 200,000 clones, 83% of them seen once. Sequencing was carried out using peripheral blood. The sequence derives from a woman in her thirties or forties with active or convalescent COVID-19. The rearrangement links TRBV30 to TRBJ1-6; D may be TRBD1 (5 bases). The CDR3 region is CAWWAGTTLHF. The DNA for the CDR3 is TGTGCCTGGTGGGCGGGGACCACCCTCCACTTT.